The 9 T cell receptor beta chains presented below share a single source sample, sequenced in a study of T-cell memory formation after mild COVID-19. One entry per CDR3 protein, called by TCRdb with MiXCR from the 5' RACE reads. This repertoire shows 500,000 to 550,000 distinct CDR3 sequences, about a fifth found once; its top ten account for roughly an eighth. Sequenced: PBMCs or a T cell subset sorted from them (not recorded which). These receptors were taken from an adult woman who had mild COVID-19 (a few samples of this study predate the infection). Cell type and time point are not known.

V gene TRBV7-9 combines with J gene TRBJ1-1, with no clear D. CDR3 length: 11 amino acids. V gave up 7 bases and J gave up 1 base, with 4 bases separating them. Per germline, CDR1 SEHNR and CDR2 FQNEAQ (reference sequence). The CDR3 loop reads CASTSNTEAFF. The CDR3 DNA reads as TGTGCCAGCACCTCGAACACTGAAGCTTTCTTT.

This chain joins TRBV5-1 and TRBJ1-1; D perhaps matches TRBD1 (6 bases). The CDR3 contains 14 residues. CDR1 is SGHRS and CDR2 is YFSETQ in the germline V gene. Trimming shortened V by 4 bases and J by 1 base, and 11 bases separated the two germline ends. DNA of the CDR3: TGCGCCAGCAGCCAGATGACAGGGAACACTGAAGCTTTCTTT. Translation gives CASSQMTGNTEAFF.

The chain uses TRBV30 and TRBJ1-2; possibly TRBD1 for D (5 bases). Germline CDR1 reads GTSNPN; CDR2 reads SVGIG (reference sequence). CDR3 size: 13 residues. The ends were cut back, 1 base at V and 2 bases at J, with 8 bases in the middle. This CDR3 reads CAWSDRDNYGYTF. Here the CDR3 DNA reads TGTGCCTGGAGTGACCGGGACAACTATGGCTACACCTTC.

This clonotype was seen a few times. The chain combines TRBV10-3 with TRBJ2-7; D is perhaps TRBD2 (6 bases). Trimming removed 1 base at V and 0 bases at J, with 13 bases between. Germline V gene lookup returns CDR1 ENHRY and CDR2 SYGVKD. The CDR3 sequence is 16 residues long. CDR3 amino acids: CAISEWGEKSSYEQYF. CDR3 nucleotide sequence: TGTGCCATCAGTGAGTGGGGGGAAAAGAGCTCCTACGAGCAGTACTTC.

This clonotype has more than one count but fewer than ten. The V call is TRBV5-1, the J call TRBJ2-7; D unclear. Germline V CDR1 and CDR2: SGHRS, YFSETQ. The CDR3 has 13 amino acids. With 1 base removed from V and 7 bases from J, the gap between germline ends came to 12 bases. CDR3 DNA: TGCGCCAGCAGCTTGAATTATGATGGGGAGCAGTACTTC. Its translation: CASSLNYDGEQYF. The whole variable domain, remainder taken from reference TRBV5-1 and TRBJ2-7, is KAGVTQTPRYLIKTRGQQVTLSCSPISGHRSVSWYQQTPGQGLQFLFEYFSETQRNKGNFPGRFSGRQFSNSRSEMNVSTLELGDSALYLCASSLNYDGEQYFGPGTRLTVT.

A word on this clonotype: Its ends do not fully match the called genes, so a read error is possible. V usage is TRBV7-7 and J usage is TRBJ2-1; D may be TRBD2 (5 bases). CDR1 and CDR2 (germline): SSHAT, FNYEAQ (reference sequence). This CDR3 contains 15 residues. DNA of the CDR3: TGTGCTAGCAGCTCGCGGGTCGGGGAAGTCAATGAGCAGTTCTTC. Protein product: CASSSRVGEVNEQFF.

This clonotype was recorded a few times. The chain links TRBV3-1 to TRBJ2-2; 7 bases are shared with TRBD1. The germline V gene encodes CDR1 LGHDT and CDR2 YNNKEL (reference sequence). The CDR3 contains 14 residues. After removal of 8 bases from V and 3 bases from J, the junction contained 6 bases not matched to a gene. The DNA of the CDR3 is TGTGCCAGCGCCGAACAGGGGTACACCGGGGAGCTGTTTTTT. Translation gives CASAEQGYTGELFF.

The chain recombines TRBV4-1 with TRBJ2-2, with 9 nucleotides matching TRBD2. From germline, CDR1 is MGHRA and CDR2 YSYEKL. The CDR3 spans 18 residues. Trimming cost V 1 base and J 5 bases; bases outside gene matches: 11. CDR3 in DNA: TGCGCCAGCAGCCAAGGGGCAGCGGGGGGAATTGGGACCGGGGAGCTGTTTTTT. As protein: CASSQGAAGGIGTGELFF.

The gene calls are TRBV5-5 and TRBJ2-1, with D perhaps TRBD1 (5 bases). CDR1 is SGHKS and CDR2 is YYEKEE in the germline V gene (reference sequence). V was pared by 6 bases and J by 2 bases, with 15 bases between. CDR3 length: 15 residues. The CDR3 is CASNRLEGAYNEQFF. DNA for the CDR3: TGTGCCAGCAATCGTCTGGAAGGGGCCTACAATGAGCAGTTCTTC.